The rows below give T cell receptor beta chains drawn from one sample of a study of identical twins. One entry per CDR3 protein results from TCRdb running MiXCR on the 5' RACE reads. The sample has over 550,000 distinct CDR3 sequences; under 8.5% are singletons. The same sample was also used in a study of yellow fever vaccine responses in identical twins.

Source material: PBMCs. The source of these receptors is a woman aged 18-29 years in good health. The CDR3 runs from the conserved cysteine through the conserved F or W. A D gene is named only where the DNA matches it firmly. A row's size may be missing; if present it is once, few, many or a size class.

V gene,J gene,D gene,clone size,CDR3 DNA,CDR3 protein
TRBV5-1,TRBJ2-7,.,few,TGCGCCAGCAGCCACACGGGACCGGGCTACGAGCAGTACTTC,CASSHTGPGYEQYF
TRBV20-1,TRBJ2-1,.,.,TGCAGTGCCCTGGGGCGGGGTGAGCAGTTCTTC,CSALGRGEQFF
TRBV6-5,TRBJ2-5,.,few,TGTGCCAGCAGTCGAGACAGAGGGACCCAGTACTTC,CASSRDRGTQYF
TRBV6-2/TRBV6-3,TRBJ2-2,.,many,TGTGCCAGCAGCCCCCGCTGGGCGGGGGCCGACACCGGGGAGCTGTTTTTT,CASSPRWAGADTGELFF
TRBV5-1,TRBJ2-4,TRBD1,many,TGCGCCAGCAGCTTGGGAACAGGGGAAAACATTCAGTACTTC,CASSLGTGENIQYF
TRBV24-1,TRBJ2-1,TRBD2,few,TGTGCCACCAGTGATACAATAGCGGGAGGCCTCAATGAGCAGTTCTTC,CATSDTIAGGLNEQFF
TRBV4-2,TRBJ2-1,.,.,TGTGCCAGCAGCCAAGATCCGGGGGAACATGAGCAGTTCTTC,CASSQDPGEHEQFF
TRBV28,TRBJ2-6,.,many,TGTGCCAGCAGTTTAGCTTCTTCTGGGGCCAACGTCCTGACTTTC,CASSLASSGANVLTF
TRBV7-9,TRBJ2-5,TRBD2,few,TGTGCCAGCAGCTTGGGGGGGGGAGGGGACTTCCAAGAGACCCAGTACTTC,CASSLGGGGDFQETQYF
TRBV12-3/TRBV12-4,TRBJ2-5,.,.,TGTGCCAGCAGTTTAGTCGACAGCTTCCAAGAGACCCAGTACTTC,CASSLVDSFQETQYF
TRBV20-1,TRBJ2-2,.,few,TGCAGTGCGGGCCGGGGGTTCGCCGGGGAGCTGTTTTTT,CSAGRGFAGELFF
TRBV12-3/TRBV12-4,TRBJ1-2,.,many,TGTGCCAGCAGTCCCTCGGCGGGGCCTGGCTACACCTTC,CASSPSAGPGYTF
TRBV3-1,TRBJ1-6,TRBD1,few,TGTGCCAGCAGCCGACAGGGGGCGGATTCACCCCTCCACTTT,CASSRQGADSPLHF
TRBV5-1,TRBJ2-1,TRBD2,many,TGCGCCAGCAGCTTGATCCCTAGCGGGGGGTACAATGAGCAGTTCTTC,CASSLIPSGGYNEQFF
TRBV3-1,TRBJ2-1,TRBD1,.,TGTGCCAGCAGCACAAGGACAGGGTGGGCCAATGAGCAGTTCTTC,CASSTRTGWANEQFF
TRBV20-1,TRBJ1-4,.,many,TGCAGTGCTAGACAGGCGAATGAAAAACTGTTTTTT,CSARQANEKLFF
TRBV5-1,TRBJ2-3,TRBD1,.,TGCGCCAGCAGCTCACCAGACAGGGCGGCAGATACGCAGTATTTT,CASSSPDRAADTQYF
TRBV25-1,TRBJ2-2,.,many,TGTGCCAGCATAGCTGGGGGCAAGGAGGCGAACACCGGGGAGCTGTTTTTT,CASIAGGKEANTGELFF
TRBV12-3/TRBV12-4,TRBJ2-4,TRBD1,.,TGTGCCAGCAGCCCCGGGGACAGAACTTCGGAGGACATTCAGTACTTC,CASSPGDRTSEDIQYF
TRBV24-1,TRBJ1-4,.,few,TGTGCCACCAGTGGCTTTGAGGACGGAGGTCCAGAAAAACTGTTTTTT,CATSGFEDGGPEKLFF
TRBV4-1,TRBJ1-2,.,.,TGCGCCAGCAGCCAAGGCACAGGGTCGGGAGGCTACACCTTC,CASSQGTGSGGYTF
TRBV6-1,TRBJ2-1,TRBD2,few,TGTGCCAGCAGTACCAGAATAGCGGGGTACAATGAGCAGTTCTTC,CASSTRIAGYNEQFF
TRBV20-1,TRBJ2-1,TRBD2,.,TGCAGTGCTAGAGACGACGGACTAGCGGTTTACAATGAGCAGTTCTTC,CSARDDGLAVYNEQFF
TRBV28,TRBJ2-5,.,few,TGTGCCAGCAGTCCCGCCGGGATGGCGGAGACCCAGTACTTC,CASSPAGMAETQYF
TRBV7-8,TRBJ2-5,.,few,TGTGCCAGCAGCTTAGCGCTCGGGCAGTACCAAGAGACCCAGTACTTC,CASSLALGQYQETQYF
TRBV5-1,TRBJ1-6,.,many,TGCGCCAGCAGCATCCCCCACCAGGCAGGGGATAGCTCACCCCTCCACTTT,CASSIPHQAGDSSPLHF
TRBV5-1,TRBJ1-2,TRBD1,many,TGCGCCAGCAGCCTACCGGGACAGGAGAACTATGGCTACACCTTC,CASSLPGQENYGYTF
TRBV7-9,TRBJ2-3,TRBD2,.,TGTGCCAGCAGCTTAAGGAGCGGGGGACCAGATACGCAGTATTTT,CASSLRSGGPDTQYF
TRBV4-1,TRBJ1-2,TRBD1,few,TGCGCCAGCAGCCCCTCAGCTACAGGGGGGTCCTATGGCTACACCTTC,CASSPSATGGSYGYTF
TRBV28,TRBJ1-6,.,many,TGTGCCAGCAGTTTCCCTCGGGGATATAATTCACCCCTCCACTTT,CASSFPRGYNSPLHF
TRBV28,TRBJ2-5,.,many,TGTGCCAGCAGTTTATTGTTGGCTACCAAAGAGACCCAGTACTTC,CASSLLLATKETQYF
TRBV12-3/TRBV12-4,TRBJ2-5,TRBD2,many,TGTGCCAGCAGTCTTAGCGGGGGGGCCCGGGAGTGGACCCAGTACTTC,CASSLSGGAREWTQYF
TRBV4-2,TRBJ2-1,TRBD2,few,TGTGCCAGCAGCCAAGATTGGAGGGAGGGGAATGAGCAGTTCTTC,CASSQDWREGNEQFF
TRBV5-1,TRBJ2-1,.,.,TGCGCCAGCAGAGCCTACGGACTTGCCGACAATGAGCAGTTCTTC,CASRAYGLADNEQFF
TRBV7-6,TRBJ1-1,.,.,TGTGCCAGCGGGATTGGAGCCTCCACTGAAGCTTTCTTT,CASGIGASTEAFF
TRBV2,TRBJ1-2,.,.,TGTGCCAGCAGTGATTTCGAAAATTATGGCTACACCTTC,CASSDFENYGYTF
TRBV12-3/TRBV12-4,TRBJ2-7,TRBD2,.,TGTGCCAGCAGTAGGAGCGGGAGGCTTAGCGAGCAGTACTTC,CASSRSGRLSEQYF
TRBV5-1,TRBJ2-4,TRBD1,.,TGCGCCAGCAGCCCCGGGACAGATAGAGCCAAAAACATTCAGTACTTC,CASSPGTDRAKNIQYF
TRBV4-1,TRBJ2-7,.,few,TGCGCCAGCAGCCTAAGATGGCCTAGGAGCTACGAGCAGTACTTC,CASSLRWPRSYEQYF
TRBV11-2,TRBJ1-1,.,few,TGTGCCAGCAGCTTAGAATCGGGGCTCACTGAAGCTTTCTTT,CASSLESGLTEAFF
TRBV5-1,TRBJ2-2,TRBD1,many,TGCGCCAGCAGCTCAGATGGGACAGGGGCCGGGGAGCTGTTTTTT,CASSSDGTGAGELFF
TRBV2,TRBJ2-7,.,.,TGTGCCAGCAGGACAGGTAGGGGCGAGCAGTACTTC,CASRTGRGEQYF
TRBV29-1,TRBJ2-1,.,many,TGCAGCGTTGAAGATACCGACCCTGGGTTCTTC,CSVEDTDPGFF
TRBV5-5,TRBJ2-5,.,.,TGTGCCAGCAGCTTGCTTGGGTCACAACAAGAGACCCAGTACTTC,CASSLLGSQQETQYF
TRBV5-1,TRBJ2-2,TRBD2,.,TGCGCCAGCGAAAATAGCGGGGCCCTCGGCACCGGGGAGCTGTTTTTT,CASENSGALGTGELFF